Below are 28 T cell receptor beta chains sequenced from a single sample in a study of CD4+ T cells in melanoma. Sequencing used immunoSEQ multiplex PCR; TCRdb keeps in-frame clones, though not all of them. The sample contains over 100,000 clones, 80% to 95% of which appear only once. The sample consisted of peripheral blood. The receptors shown here come from a human donor with melanoma.

The V and J genes are TRBV7-9 and TRBJ1-5; 8 nucleotides agree with TRBD1. V shed 5 bases and J 6 bases; nucleotides not matched to a gene: 9. The CDR3 extends over 15 amino acids. Germline V lookup: CDR1 SEHNR, CDR2 FQNEAQ (reference sequence). The CDR3 DNA follows: TGTGCCAGCAGCCCAATAGGACAGGGACGTCAGCCCCAGCATTTT. This sequence encodes CASSPIGQGRQPQHF. Combining the CDR3 with reference TRBV7-9 and TRBJ1-5 gives the whole variable domain DTGVSQNPRHKITKRGQNVTFRCDPISEHNRLYWYRQTLGQGPEFLTYFQNEAQLEKSRLLSDRFSAERPKGSFSTLEIQRTEQGDSAMYLCASSPIGQGRQPQHFGDGTRLSIL.

This chain connects TRBV6-6 to TRBJ2-7; TRBD1 matches at 8 bases. Germline CDR1 and CDR2: MNHNY and SVGAGI (reference sequence). The CDR3 has 11 residues. With V trimmed by 5 bases and J by 13 bases, 7 bases remained unmatched. CDR3 sequence: CASSATGAPYF. DNA for the CDR3: TGTGCCAGCAGTGCGACAGGGGCCCCCTACTTC.

The chain combines TRBV14 with TRBJ1-2; tentatively, D is TRBD1 (5 bases). V was cut by 2 bases and J by 13 bases, with 14 bases left in between. CDR1 and CDR2 from the germline V gene are SGHDN and FVKESK. This CDR3 is 12 amino acids long. The CDR3 region has the DNA TGTGCCAGCAGCCAACTAAACAGGCCCAGCACCTTC. This codes for CASSQLNRPSTF. The variable domain in full, with the rest retrieved from reference TRBV14 and TRBJ1-2, is EAGVTQFPSHSVIEKGQTVTLRCDPISGHDNLYWYRRVMGKEIKFLLHFVKESKQDESGMPNNRFLAERTGGTYSTLKVQPAELEDSGVYFCASSQLNRPSTFGSGTRLTVV.

This chain links TRBV25-1 with TRBJ1-2; possibly TRBD1 for D (6 bases). This CDR3 has 15 amino acids. V shed 5 bases and J shed 8 bases, with 21 bases lying between them. Germline V gene sequence: CDR1 MGHDK, CDR2 SYGVNS. As DNA, the CDR3 is TGTGCCAGCAGTTTTGAATGGCGGGGGGCAGGGGGCTACACCTTC. It translates to CASSFEWRGAGGYTF.

For this clone: This same CDR3 is encoded by further DNA sequences in the sample. This chain links TRBV18 with TRBJ1-1, with no clear D. Trimming left V 3 bases short and J 1 base short, with 6 bases between. Germline V gives CDR1 KGHSH, CDR2 LQKENI. The length of the CDR3 is 13 residues. The CDR3 sequence: CASSPGRNTEAFF. The CDR3 DNA follows: TGTGCCAGCTCACCGGGGAGGAACACTGAAGCTTTCTTT.

As DNA, the CDR3 is TGTGCCAGCAGCAGAGACAGTGCCACTGAAGCTTTCTTT. Its translation is CASSRDSATEAFF. The gene calls are TRBV7-2 and TRBJ1-1, with a possible D match to TRBD1 (5 bases). The CDR3 is 13 residues long. Germline CDR1 reads SGHTA; CDR2 reads FQGNSA. V lost 5 bases to trimming and J lost 4 bases, with 11 bases between them.

J is TRBJ1-4 and V is TRBV5-1; a possible D gene is TRBD1 (6 bases). Germline V gene lookup returns CDR1 SGHRS and CDR2 YFSETQ. The CDR3 totals 16 residues. The V and J ends lost 5 bases and 4 bases respectively, with 18 bases between them. CDR3 sequence reads: CASRPNRQANNEKLFF. For the CDR3, the DNA is TGCGCCAGCAGACCCAATCGACAGGCTAATAATGAAAAACTGTTTTTT.

This chain joins TRBV10-3 and TRBJ2-3; D tentatively reads TRBD1 or TRBD2 (5 bases each). V was cut by 4 bases and J by 3 bases, with 14 bases left in between. The CDR3 runs 15 residues. In germline, CDR1 is ENHRY, CDR2 SYGVKD. In DNA, the CDR3 is TGTGCCATCAGTGCATTGGGGGTTGGGACAGATACGCAGTATTTT. It translates to CAISALGVGTDTQYF.

This rearrangement joins TRBV28 to TRBJ2-3, with 7 bases aligning to TRBD2. The J segment lost 1 base and the V segment lost 3 bases, leaving 10 bases of the junction unmatched. The CDR3 extends over 17 amino acids. Germline lookup yields CDR1 MDHEN and CDR2 SYDVKM. The CDR3 spells CASSFSGSPGGTDTQYF. For the CDR3, the DNA is TGTGCCAGCAGTTTTAGCGGGTCTCCTGGGGGCACAGATACGCAGTATTTT.

This chain links TRBV14 with TRBJ2-7; 10 nucleotides line up with TRBD2. Per the germline V gene, CDR1 is SGHDN and CDR2 is FVKESK. After removal of 4 bases from V and 4 bases from J, the junction contained 7 bases not matched to a gene. The CDR3 is 15 residues long. The CDR3 loop is CASSLRAGGPYEQYF. The CDR3, as DNA: TGTGCCAGCAGCCTACGAGCGGGGGGGCCGTACGAGCAGTACTTC.

The rearrangement joins TRBV7-2 to TRBJ1-5; maybe TRBD1 (5 bases). Germline CDR1 is SGHTA and CDR2 is FQGNSA. The length of the CDR3 is 15 residues. V was clipped by 5 bases and J by 6 bases, with 17 bases between them. This chain's CDR3 is CASSPQTGVGQPQHF. The DNA for the CDR3 is TGTGCCAGCAGCCCTCAAACGGGGGTAGGTCAGCCCCAGCATTTT.

The chain couples TRBV18 to TRBJ1-1; perhaps TRBD1 as D (5 bases). V gave up 6 bases and J gave up 6 bases, with 14 bases separating them. The germline V gene encodes CDR1 KGHSH and CDR2 LQKENI. The CDR3 totals 13 residues. CDR3 loop: CASSGQLNAEAFF. CDR3 nucleotides: TGTGCCAGCTCGGGGCAGCTCAACGCTGAAGCTTTCTTT.

The rearrangement uses TRBV4-3 and TRBJ2-1; tentatively, D is TRBD1 (5 bases). The V end lost 0 bases, the J end lost 5 bases, and 17 bases lay between the germline ends. CDR1 LGHNA and CDR2 YSLEER come from the germline V gene. The CDR3 has 17 amino acids. The CDR3 here is CASSQDLRYDRNNEQFF. The DNA for the CDR3 is TGCGCCAGCAGCCAAGATCTAAGGTATGACAGAAACAATGAGCAGTTCTTC.

CDR3 nucleotide sequence: TGTGCCAGCAGTTACACCTATTCGGTAGCCGGGGAGCTGTTTTTT. It yields the protein CASSYTYSVAGELFF. J is TRBJ2-2 and V is TRBV6-5; D gene ambiguous. The length of the CDR3 is 15 residues. Deletions cut 2 bases from V and 6 bases from J, with 13 bases between. The germline CDR1 and CDR2 sequences are MNHEY and SVGAGI.

The chain links TRBV14 to TRBJ1-4; 10 bases align to TRBD1. The CDR3 extends over 21 amino acids. CDR1 is SGHDN and CDR2 is FVKESK in the germline V gene. With V trimmed by 0 bases and J by 8 bases, 21 bases remained unmatched. This CDR3 is CASSQDRTGGLGLTLREKLFF. The CDR3 DNA reads as TGTGCCAGCAGCCAAGATCGGACAGGGGGTTTAGGCCTCACTCTCCGAGAAAAACTGTTTTTT.

J is TRBJ1-1 and V is TRBV4-3; the D gene is possibly TRBD1 (5 bases). CDR1 and CDR2 (germline): LGHNA, YSLEER. CDR3 length: 14 amino acids. V lost 0 bases and J lost 4, with 9 bases in between. The CDR3 reads CASSQDRGITEAFF. Written as DNA, the CDR3 is TGCGCCAGCAGCCAAGATCGGGGGATCACTGAAGCTTTCTTT.

This chain links TRBV11-2 with TRBJ1-1; D call uncertain. The CDR3 loop spans 13 amino acids. The germline CDR1 and CDR2 sequences are SGHAT and FQNNGV. Trimming shortened V by 5 bases and J by 1 base, and 8 bases separated the two germline ends. The CDR3 is CASSQTPNTEAFF. CDR3 nucleotides: TGTGCCAGCAGCCAGACACCGAACACTGAAGCTTTCTTT. The variable domain in full, completed from reference TRBV11-2 and TRBJ1-1, reads EAGVAQSPRYKIIEKRQSVAFWCNPISGHATLYWYQQILGQGPKLLIQFQNNGVVDDSQLPKDRFSAERLKGVDSTLKIQPAKLEDSAVYLCASSQTPNTEAFFGQGTRLTVV.

This clone was recorded only once. The chain links TRBV19 to TRBJ1-2, with no clear D. V dropped 3 bases and J dropped 7 bases, with 15 bases sitting between them. CDR3 length equals 14 residues. Germline V gene sequence: CDR1 LNHDA, CDR2 SQIVND (reference sequence). The CDR3: CASSILEGRRGYTF. CDR3 coding DNA: TGTGCCAGTAGTATTTTGGAAGGGCGACGTGGCTACACCTTC.

J is TRBJ2-7 and V is TRBV15, with 7 nucleotides matching TRBD1. There are 14 residues in the CDR3. Trimming at V came to 0 bases and at J to 2 bases, leaving 1 base not matched to a gene. Germline V gene sequence: CDR1 LNHNV, CDR2 YYDKDF (reference sequence). The CDR3 is CATSREGGAYEQYF. In DNA, the CDR3 is TGTGCCACCAGCAGAGAAGGGGGCGCCTACGAGCAGTACTTC.

The chain recombines TRBV30 with TRBJ1-5; 8 bases fit TRBD1. This CDR3 has 13 amino acids. CDR1 and CDR2 from the germline V gene are GTSNPN and SVGIG (reference sequence). V gave up 1 base and J gave up 5 bases; unmatched junction bases: 1. The CDR3 loop is CAWSDRGDQPQHF. Here the CDR3 DNA reads TGTGCCTGGAGTGACAGGGGGGATCAGCCCCAGCATTTT.

V and J are TRBV5-1 and TRBJ2-1, with TRBD2 as a possible D gene (6 bases). The CDR3 spans 13 residues. The germline V and J ends were trimmed by 5 bases and 7 bases, with 13 bases remaining between them. Looked up from germline, CDR1 is SGHRS and CDR2 is YFSETQ. CDR3 loop: CASSPGRSNEQFF. CDR3 DNA: TGCGCCAGCAGTCCCGGGAGATCAAATGAGCAGTTCTTC. Supplemented by reference TRBV5-1 and TRBJ2-1, the full variable domain reads KAGVTQTPRYLIKTRGQQVTLSCSPISGHRSVSWYQQTPGQGLQFLFEYFSETQRNKGNFPGRFSGRQFSNSRSEMNVSTLELGDSALYLCASSPGRSNEQFFGPGTRLTVL.

This clone has a handful of counts. The chain employs TRBV28 and TRBJ2-5, with D perhaps matching TRBD1 (6 bases). This CDR3 is 15 amino acids long. V was trimmed by 4 bases and J by 3 bases, leaving 15 bases between them. The germline V gene encodes CDR1 MDHEN and CDR2 SYDVKM. CDR3 region: CASSSNRVTEETQYF. The CDR3 DNA reads as TGTGCCAGCAGTTCAAACAGGGTTACGGAAGAGACCCAGTACTTC.

In nucleotides, the CDR3 is TGTGCCAGCTCACCCGGGGCCTACAATGAGCAGTTCTTC. Its translation is CASSPGAYNEQFF. This sequence joins TRBV18 and TRBJ2-1; possible D gene TRBD2, 5 bases. Germline-derived CDR1 and CDR2 are KGHSH and LQKENI. The CDR3 consists of 13 residues. V dropped 3 bases and J dropped 2 bases, with 5 bases sitting between them.

This chain uses TRBV7-2 with TRBJ1-1, with D possibly matching TRBD1 (6 bases). V was trimmed by 6 bases and J by 0 bases, leaving 11 bases between them. The CDR3 spans 14 residues. Germline CDR1 reads SGHTA; CDR2 reads FQGNSA. The CDR3 DNA is TGTGCCAGCAGTCCACAGGGTTTGAACACTGAAGCTTTCTTT. It encodes CASSPQGLNTEAFF.

The gene calls are TRBV27 and TRBJ1-5; 7 positions match TRBD1. The J segment lost 9 bases and the V segment lost 5 bases, leaving 10 bases of the junction unmatched. The CDR3 consists of 14 residues. In germline, CDR1 is MNHEY, CDR2 SMNVEV (reference sequence). CDR3 DNA sequence: TGTGCCAGCAGTACCGCCGGGACAGCATGGCCCCAGCATTTT. Protein: CASSTAGTAWPQHF.

The V and J genes are TRBV5-6 and TRBJ2-2; 11 bases agree with TRBD2. With 1 base clipped from V and 4 bases from J, the junction kept 3 bases outside the gene matches. Germline assignment: CDR1 SGHDT and CDR2 YYEEEE. The CDR3 consists of 16 residues. The CDR3 nucleotides read TGTGCCAGCAGCTTGTTGGGACTAGCGGCCACCGGGGAGCTGTTTTTT. Translated, it gives CASSLLGLAATGELFF.

J is TRBJ1-1 and V is TRBV19; 7 nucleotides align to TRBD1. Germline CDR1 LNHDA, CDR2 SQIVND (reference sequence). This CDR3 comprises 14 residues. The V gene end was trimmed by 7 bases and the J gene end by 3 bases; junction bases not matched to a gene: 8. Here the CDR3 DNA reads TGTGCCAGTACCCGGACAGGATCCCACACTGAAGCTTTCTTT. This encodes CASTRTGSHTEAFF.

The chain has TRBV13 and TRBJ2-7, with 8 positions matching TRBD2. The CDR3 has 14 residues. J was trimmed by 5 bases and V by 2 bases; bases with no gene match: 5. Germline CDR1 PRHDT, CDR2 FYEKMQ (reference sequence). The CDR3 coding sequence is TGTGCCAGCAGCTTAAGCGGGAGTACCGACGAGCAGTACTTC. It is translated as CASSLSGSTDEQYF.